These 30 T cell receptor beta chains came from one sample sequenced in a study of cytomegalovirus exposure and HLA in healthy donors. Primers: 60 Vbeta forward and 13 Jbeta reverse. Clones were sequenced by immunoSEQ multiplex PCR, and TCRdb holds only the in-frame ones, with some missing. Here the sample spans 100,000 or so clones, around 80% being singletons. Input material: PBMCs. The source is a young man in good health and CMV-seronegative.

This clone turned up a few times. The rearrangement uses TRBV4-2 and TRBJ2-2; 7 bases agree with TRBD2. The germline gives CDR1 LGHNA, CDR2 YNFKEQ. CDR3 length: 17 amino acids. Trimming removed 0 bases from V and 5 bases from J; junction bases left unmatched: 9. The CDR3 nucleotides are TGTGCCAGCAGCCAAGATTTCAGCGGGGTGGTTACCGGGGAGCTGTTTTTT. Translated: CASSQDFSGVVTGELFF.

DNA for the CDR3: TGCAGCGTTGAAGGTCAGGGGGCTAGGAACGAGCAGTACTTC. Residues: CSVEGQGARNEQYF. This sequence joins TRBV29-1 and TRBJ2-7, with 8 bases lining up with TRBD1. Germline loops: CDR1 SQVTM, CDR2 ANQGSEA. J lost 5 bases, V lost 1 base, and 7 bases had no gene match. The CDR3 is made up of 14 amino acids.

This chain links TRBV4-3 with TRBJ2-1, with TRBD2 matching over 8 bases. Germline values: CDR1 LGHNA, CDR2 YSLEER. The V segment lost 1 base and the J segment 7 bases; nucleotides outside the gene matches: 18. The CDR3 runs to 19 residues. The CDR3 loop is CASSQGTPAGGGGTNEQFF. In nucleotides, the CDR3 is TGCGCCAGCAGCCAAGGTACCCCCGCTGGGGGCGGGGGGACGAATGAGCAGTTCTTC.

The rearrangement links TRBV25-1 to TRBJ1-1; D may be TRBD1 (5 bases). V lost 1 base and J lost 5, with 17 bases in between. Germline V lookup: CDR1 MGHDK, CDR2 SYGVNS. This CDR3 comprises 16 residues. The CDR3 DNA reads TGTGCCAGCAGTGAATGGGGTAGGGGAGGAGAAACTGAAGCTTTCTTT. It specifies CASSEWGRGGETEAFF. Variable domain in full (rest from reference TRBV25-1 and TRBJ1-1): EADIYQTPRYLVIGTGKKITLECSQTMGHDKMYWYQQDPGMELHLIHYSYGVNSTEKGDLSSESTVSRIRTEHFPLTLESARPSHTSQYLCASSEWGRGGETEAFFGQGTRLTVV.

This clone was found a few times. The V and J genes are TRBV19 and TRBJ2-7; 8 bases map to TRBD1. This CDR3 has 15 amino acids. From germline, CDR1 is LNHDA and CDR2 SQIVND (reference sequence). V trimming: 5 bases; J trimming: 2 bases; junction bases outside the gene matches: 8. The DNA of the CDR3 is TGTGCCAGTAGTCCGGCGGGACAGGTGACCTACGAGCAGTACTTC. Encoded protein: CASSPAGQVTYEQYF.

This chain links TRBV7-9 with TRBJ2-1, with 7 bases lining up with TRBD1. The CDR3 is 15 residues long. Germline-derived CDR1 and CDR2 are SEHNR and FQNEAQ (reference sequence). V dropped 3 bases and J dropped 2; count of bases not matched to a gene: 4. CDR3: CASSFRDRTYNEQFF. CDR3 nucleotide sequence: TGTGCCAGCAGCTTCCGGGACAGAACCTACAATGAGCAGTTCTTC.

This clone was picked up a small number of times. A junction end diverges from the germline sequence, so it may reflect a read error. The rearrangement uses TRBV18 and TRBJ2-3; TRBD2 agrees at 11 bases. Germline lookup yields CDR1 KGHSH and CDR2 LQKENI. CDR3 length: 15 residues. DNA for the CDR3: TGTGCCAGCTCACTAGCGGGGGGGAGCAGAGATACGCAGTATTTT. Encoded protein: CASSLAGGSRDTQYF. Combining the CDR3 with reference TRBV18 and TRBJ2-3 gives the whole variable domain NAGVMQNPRHLVRRRGQEARLRCSPMKGHSHVYWYRQLPEEGLKFMVYLQKENIIDESGMPKERFSAEFPKEGPSILRIQQVVRGDSAAYFCASSLAGGSRDTQYFGPGTRLTVL.

V is TRBV27 and J is TRBJ1-4; D unresolved. V was shortened by 3 bases and J by 8 bases, with 19 bases between the two germline ends. Germline CDR1 is MNHEY and CDR2 is SMNVEV (reference sequence). The CDR3 has 16 residues. CDR3 residues: CASSLSRPGVNEKLFF. CDR3 sequence (DNA): TGTGCCAGCAGTTTGTCTCGACCGGGTGTAAACGAAAAACTGTTTTTT.

The rearrangement links TRBV10-3 to TRBJ1-1; TRBD1 aligns across 8 bases. Trimming took 10 bases from V and 1 from J; bases not matched to a gene: 5. The germline gives CDR1 ENHRY, CDR2 SYGVKD. The CDR3 length is 13 residues. The CDR3 here is CATAGQENTEAFF. CDR3 nucleotide sequence: TGTGCCACGGCGGGACAGGAGAACACTGAAGCTTTCTTT.

This clone was seen a single time. The chain is built from TRBV19 and TRBJ2-7; D gene unclear. Deletions cut 4 bases from V and 3 bases from J, with 28 bases between. Germline-derived CDR1 and CDR2 are LNHDA and SQIVND (reference sequence). This CDR3 is built from 19 residues. The CDR3 bases are TGTGCCAGTAGTACTACGACATCTCAGACCCCCTATCCTTTCTACGAGCAGTACTTC. Translation: CASSTTTSQTPYPFYEQYF.

This CDR3 reads CASSMQGNEQFF. In DNA form, the CDR3 reads TGCGCCAGCAGCATGCAGGGTAATGAGCAGTTCTTC. The V gene is TRBV5-1, the J gene TRBJ2-1; perhaps TRBD1 as D (5 bases). Germline CDR1 SGHRS, CDR2 YFSETQ. This CDR3 comprises 12 residues. V lost 4 bases, J lost 7 bases, and 9 bases lay in between.

Points on this clone: One end of the junction does not line up with germline, which may come from a read error. The chain has TRBV7-9 and TRBJ2-2; no definite D call. Germline loops: CDR1 SEHNR, CDR2 FQNEAQ (reference sequence). This CDR3 has 15 amino acids. As DNA, the CDR3 is TGTTCCAGCAGCTTAGCCTCAACTAACACCGGGGAGCTGTTTTTT. This codes for CSSSLASTNTGELFF.

This clone was found a few times. The chain employs TRBV7-3 and TRBJ1-2; 7 bases align to TRBD1. With 0 bases clipped from V and 3 bases from J, the junction kept 1 base outside the gene matches. The germline CDR1 and CDR2 sequences are SGHTA and FQGTGA. The CDR3 is made up of 14 amino acids. CDR3 DNA: TGTGCCAGCAGCTTAACTGGACAGGACTATGGCTACACCTTC. Protein sequence: CASSLTGQDYGYTF. Variable domain in full (rest from reference TRBV7-3 and TRBJ1-2): GAGVSQTPSNKVTEKGKYVELRCDPISGHTALYWYRQSLGQGPEFLIYFQGTGAADDSGLPNDRFFAVRPEGSVSTLKIQRTERGDSAVYLCASSLTGQDYGYTFGSGTRLTVV.

Only one count was recorded for this clone. The CDR3 DNA reads TGCGCCAGCCAATCCGACGAGGCCGGGGAGCTGTTTTTT. The encoded protein is CASQSDEAGELFF. The chain uses TRBV5-1 and TRBJ2-2; D gene ambiguous. V lost 7 bases and J 6 bases, leaving 13 bases between the germline ends. Germline values: CDR1 SGHRS, CDR2 YFSETQ. The CDR3 has 13 residues.

The chain links TRBV7-8 to TRBJ2-7; weak D call: TRBD2 (5 bases). Trimming removed 2 bases at V and 3 bases at J, with 8 bases between. The germline V gene has CDR1 SGHVS and CDR2 FQNEAQ. CDR3 size: 13 residues. CDR3 nucleotides: TGTGCCAGCAGCTTATCGGGGAGCTACGAGCAGTACTTC. Protein: CASSLSGSYEQYF.

This chain uses TRBV19 with TRBJ2-1; the match to TRBD1 covers 11 bases. The CDR3 runs 16 residues. Germline CDR1 and CDR2: LNHDA and SQIVND (reference sequence). Trimming took 5 bases from V and 3 from J; bases not matched to a gene: 6. CDR3 region: CASSRPGTGGYNEQFF. The CDR3 nucleotides are TGTGCCAGTAGTCGCCCCGGGACAGGGGGCTACAATGAGCAGTTCTTC.

The V and J genes are TRBV5-6 and TRBJ2-7; 10 nucleotides agree with TRBD1. The length of the CDR3 is 15 residues. Per the germline V gene, CDR1 is SGHDT and CDR2 is YYEEEE. V gave up 4 bases and J gave up 2 bases; unmatched junction bases: 6. CDR3 bases: TGTGCCAGCAGCCCCGACAGGGGGCTAACCTACGAGCAGTACTTC. Residues: CASSPDRGLTYEQYF.

The chain combines TRBV4-2 with TRBJ2-2; maybe TRBD1 (5 bases). The CDR3 spans 18 residues. Germline CDR1 and CDR2: LGHNA and YNFKEQ. V dropped 0 bases and J dropped 4 bases, with 18 bases sitting between them. CDR3 nucleotides: TGTGCCAGCAGCCAAGAAGTTAGGGCAGGGCAAGGCACCGGGGAGCTGTTTTTT. This encodes CASSQEVRAGQGTGELFF.

This clone has more than one count but fewer than ten. The CDR3 region has the DNA TGTGCCAGCAGCTGGGGACAGGGCACCTACGAGCAGTACTTC. Protein product: CASSWGQGTYEQYF. This rearrangement joins TRBV6-5 to TRBJ2-7, with TRBD1 identical over 9 bases. This CDR3 is 14 amino acids long. V shed 6 bases, J shed 2 bases, and the junction held 5 bases outside the gene matches. Germline CDR1 MNHEY, CDR2 SVGAGI.

The chain employs TRBV7-8 and TRBJ1-2, with D possibly being TRBD1 (6 bases). The CDR3 covers 13 residues. V lost 3 bases to trimming and J lost 2 bases, with 7 bases between them. Germline V lookup: CDR1 SGHVS, CDR2 FQNEAQ. The CDR3 loop is CASSFQGNYGYTF. In DNA, the CDR3 is TGTGCCAGCAGCTTCCAGGGGAACTATGGCTACACCTTC.

V and J are TRBV28 and TRBJ1-2; no firm D call. Germline V gives CDR1 MDHEN, CDR2 SYDVKM. V dropped 6 bases and J dropped 4 bases, with 18 bases sitting between them. The CDR3 is 15 amino acids. The CDR3 sequence is CASSPIPGSGYGYTF. CDR3 coding DNA: TGTGCCAGCAGCCCCATCCCGGGATCCGGCTATGGCTACACCTTC.

This clone was recorded a few times. This chain uses TRBV7-8 with TRBJ1-2; the D gene is possibly TRBD1 (5 bases). The V gene lost 1 base and the J gene lost 1 base, with 7 bases spanning the gap. Per germline, CDR1 SGHVS and CDR2 FQNEAQ. The CDR3 contains 14 residues. The CDR3 DNA sequence: TGTGCCAGCAGCTTAGTCGGGGGTAACTATGGCTACACCTTC. It specifies CASSLVGGNYGYTF.

The chain uses TRBV7-9 and TRBJ2-2, with D perhaps matching TRBD1 (5 bases). CDR1 SEHNR and CDR2 FQNEAQ come from the germline V gene (reference sequence). V was clipped by 5 bases and J by 4 bases, with 14 bases between them. This CDR3 has 15 residues. The CDR3 bases are TGTGCCAGCAGCGTCAGGGATCCTTCCACCGGGGAGCTGTTTTTT. The encoded protein is CASSVRDPSTGELFF.

The chain is built from TRBV6-5 and TRBJ2-3; no clear D. The ends were cut back, 6 bases at V and 0 bases at J, with 10 bases in the middle. This CDR3 spans 14 amino acids. Germline V gene data show CDR1 as MNHEY and CDR2 as SVGAGI. Here the CDR3 DNA reads TGTGCCAGCAGCCCTACAGAGAGCACAGATACGCAGTATTTT. Translation: CASSPTESTDTQYF.

This chain connects TRBV5-1 to TRBJ2-5; the D gene is possibly TRBD1 (6 bases). Trimming removed 3 bases from V and 1 base from J, with 10 bases in between. Germline CDR1 SGHRS, CDR2 YFSETQ. This CDR3 is built from 14 residues. The CDR3 coding sequence is TGCGCCAGCAGCTATGAGGACAGCCAAGAGACCCAGTACTTC. Its protein is CASSYEDSQETQYF.

V usage is TRBV4-1 and J usage is TRBJ2-7, with 9 bases that match TRBD1. V was clipped by 0 bases and J by 6 bases; unmatched bases: 15. This CDR3 contains 18 residues. CDR1 and CDR2 (germline): MGHRA, YSYEKL. CDR3 loop: CASSQDFQDRGYSREQYF. The CDR3 DNA reads TGCGCCAGCAGCCAAGATTTTCAGGACAGGGGTTATTCACGCGAGCAGTACTTC.

The rearrangement links TRBV10-3 to TRBJ2-3; TRBD1 is a possible D gene (6 bases). The length of the CDR3 is 15 residues. Germline lookup yields CDR1 ENHRY and CDR2 SYGVKD. V was pared by 11 bases and J by 2 bases, with 20 bases between. The CDR3 spells CASNPEGQHTDTQYF. Here the CDR3 DNA reads TGTGCCTCCAACCCAGAAGGACAGCACACAGATACGCAGTATTTT.

The chain uses TRBV18 and TRBJ2-2; a possible D gene is TRBD1 (5 bases). The CDR3 consists of 17 residues. The germline V gene encodes CDR1 KGHSH and CDR2 LQKENI. The V and J ends lost 2 bases and 0 bases respectively, with 13 bases between them. The CDR3 loop is CASSPVGQGANTGELFF. For the CDR3, the DNA is TGTGCCAGCTCACCAGTTGGCCAGGGCGCGAACACCGGGGAGCTGTTTTTT.

The V and J genes are TRBV28 and TRBJ1-2; 7 bases line up with TRBD1. With 6 bases clipped from V and 4 bases from J, the junction kept 14 bases outside the gene matches. CDR3 length: 16 residues. Germline CDR1 is MDHEN and CDR2 is SYDVKM. The CDR3 region is CASSSKGASLFYGYTF. CDR3 nucleotide sequence: TGTGCCAGCAGCTCAAAGGGGGCATCGCTCTTCTATGGCTACACCTTC.

The chain links TRBV7-2 to TRBJ2-7; the match to TRBD1 covers 10 bases. CDR3 length equals 14 residues. From germline, CDR1 is SGHTA and CDR2 FQGNSA. The trim removed 5 bases at V and 5 bases at J, leaving 6 bases unmatched. The CDR3 bases are TGTGCCAGCAGCAACCGGGACAGGGGTGACGAGCAGTACTTC. Its translation is CASSNRDRGDEQYF.